This T cell receptor beta chain is from a study of T cell responses to AZD1222 COVID-19 vaccine. Some clones are missing from TCRdb's copy, which holds only in-frame ones; the method was immunoSEQ multiplex PCR. This table holds roughly 55,000 clones, 89% found once. Study-wide points: A reported finding is that nearly half of spike-specific TCRs target unmutated variant regions.

With regard to this clone: Its specificity is unknown.

The sequence derives from an adult in good health. Here the sequenced sample was peripheral blood, taken on day 0 of AZD1222 vaccination.

Written as DNA, the CDR3 is TGTGCCAGCAGTTACCGAGGACTAGCGGGAGACTACGAGCAGTACTTC. Residues: CASSYRGLAGDYEQYF. The chain couples TRBV6-6 to TRBJ2-7, with 13 bases aligning to TRBD2. The CDR3 runs to 16 residues. Germline trimming cut 2 bases from V and 3 bases from J; bases unmatched to any gene: 4. Germline loops: CDR1 MNHNY, CDR2 SVGAGI (reference sequence).